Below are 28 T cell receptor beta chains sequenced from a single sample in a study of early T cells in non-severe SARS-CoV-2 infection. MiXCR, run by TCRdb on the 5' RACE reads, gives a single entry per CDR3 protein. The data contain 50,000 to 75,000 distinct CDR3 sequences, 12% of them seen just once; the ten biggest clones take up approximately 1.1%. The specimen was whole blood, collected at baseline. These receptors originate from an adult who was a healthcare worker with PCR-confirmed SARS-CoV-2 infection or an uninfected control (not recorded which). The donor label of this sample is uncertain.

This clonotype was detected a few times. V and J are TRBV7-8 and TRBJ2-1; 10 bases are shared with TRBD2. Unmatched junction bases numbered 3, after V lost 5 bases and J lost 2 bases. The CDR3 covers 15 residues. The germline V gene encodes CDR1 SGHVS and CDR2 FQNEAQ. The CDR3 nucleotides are TGTGCCAGCAGCCTTAGCGGGGGGACCTACAATGAGCAGTTCTTC. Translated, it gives CASSLSGGTYNEQFF.

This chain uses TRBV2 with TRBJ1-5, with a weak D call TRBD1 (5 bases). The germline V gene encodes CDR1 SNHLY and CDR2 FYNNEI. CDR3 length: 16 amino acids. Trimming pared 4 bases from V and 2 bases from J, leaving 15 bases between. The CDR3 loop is CASSARGAFRNQPQHF. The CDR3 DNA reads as TGTGCCAGCAGTGCGAGGGGAGCATTCCGCAATCAGCCCCAGCATTTT. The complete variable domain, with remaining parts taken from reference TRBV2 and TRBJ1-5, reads EPEVTQTPSHQVTQMGQEVILRCVPISNHLYFYWYRQILGQKVEFLVSFYNNEISEKSEIFDDQFSVERPDGSNFTLKIRSTKLEDSAMYFCASSARGAFRNQPQHFGDGTRLSIL.

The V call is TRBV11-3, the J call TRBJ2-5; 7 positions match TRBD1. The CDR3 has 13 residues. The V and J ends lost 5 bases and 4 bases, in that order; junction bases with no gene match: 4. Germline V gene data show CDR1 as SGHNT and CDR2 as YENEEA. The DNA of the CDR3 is TGTGCCAGCAGCAACAGGGGTGGAGAGACCCAGTACTTC. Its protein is CASSNRGGETQYF.

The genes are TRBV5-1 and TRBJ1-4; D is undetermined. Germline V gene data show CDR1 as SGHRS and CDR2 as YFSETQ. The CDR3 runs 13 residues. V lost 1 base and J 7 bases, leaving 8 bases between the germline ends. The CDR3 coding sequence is TGCGCCAGCAGCTTGAAAGGAGGTGAAAAACTGTTTTTT. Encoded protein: CASSLKGGEKLFF. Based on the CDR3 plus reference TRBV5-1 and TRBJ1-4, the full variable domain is KAGVTQTPRYLIKTRGQQVTLSCSPISGHRSVSWYQQTPGQGLQFLFEYFSETQRNKGNFPGRFSGRQFSNSRSEMNVSTLELGDSALYLCASSLKGGEKLFFGSGTQLSVL.

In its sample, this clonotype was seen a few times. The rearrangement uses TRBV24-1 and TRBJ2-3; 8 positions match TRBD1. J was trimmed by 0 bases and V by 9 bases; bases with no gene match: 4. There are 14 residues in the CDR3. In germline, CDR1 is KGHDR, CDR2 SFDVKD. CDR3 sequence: CATPGQGSTDTQYF. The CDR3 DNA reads TGTGCCACCCCCGGACAGGGCAGCACAGATACGCAGTATTTT.

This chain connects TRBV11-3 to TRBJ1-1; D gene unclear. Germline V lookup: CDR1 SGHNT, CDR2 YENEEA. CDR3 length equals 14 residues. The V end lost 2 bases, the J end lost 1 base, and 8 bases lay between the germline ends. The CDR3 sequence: CASSLLAQNTEAFF. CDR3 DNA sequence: TGTGCCAGCAGCTTACTTGCACAGAACACTGAAGCTTTCTTT.

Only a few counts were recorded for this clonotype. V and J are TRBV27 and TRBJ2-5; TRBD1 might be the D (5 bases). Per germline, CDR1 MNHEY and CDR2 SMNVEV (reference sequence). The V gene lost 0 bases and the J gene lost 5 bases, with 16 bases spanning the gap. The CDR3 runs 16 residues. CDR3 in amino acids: CASSLSITKGSETQYF. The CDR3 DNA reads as TGTGCCAGCAGTTTATCGATAACCAAGGGGTCCGAGACCCAGTACTTC.

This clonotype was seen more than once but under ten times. This chain's CDR3 is CAISEVGRGLHTEAFF. CDR3 DNA sequence: TGTGCCATCAGTGAGGTTGGCAGGGGGCTTCACACTGAAGCTTTCTTT. V gene TRBV10-3 combines with J gene TRBJ1-1; 8 bases align to TRBD1. V gave up 2 bases and J gave up 3 bases; unmatched junction bases: 8. The CDR3 has 16 residues. The germline CDR1 and CDR2 sequences are ENHRY and SYGVKD.

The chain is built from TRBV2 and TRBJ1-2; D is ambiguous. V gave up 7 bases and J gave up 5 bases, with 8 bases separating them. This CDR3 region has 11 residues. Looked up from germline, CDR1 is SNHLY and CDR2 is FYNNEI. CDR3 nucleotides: TGTGCCAGCACGGCGGATTATGGCTACACCTTC. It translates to CASTADYGYTF. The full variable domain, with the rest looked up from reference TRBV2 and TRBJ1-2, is EPEVTQTPSHQVTQMGQEVILRCVPISNHLYFYWYRQILGQKVEFLVSFYNNEISEKSEIFDDQFSVERPDGSNFTLKIRSTKLEDSAMYFCASTADYGYTFGSGTRLTVV.

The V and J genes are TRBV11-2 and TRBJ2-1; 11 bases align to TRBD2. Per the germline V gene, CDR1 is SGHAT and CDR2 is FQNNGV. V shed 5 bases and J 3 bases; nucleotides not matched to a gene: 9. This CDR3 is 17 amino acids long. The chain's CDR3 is CASSHTTGTSGYNEQFF. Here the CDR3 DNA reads TGTGCCAGCAGCCATACGACTGGGACTAGCGGCTACAATGAGCAGTTCTTC.

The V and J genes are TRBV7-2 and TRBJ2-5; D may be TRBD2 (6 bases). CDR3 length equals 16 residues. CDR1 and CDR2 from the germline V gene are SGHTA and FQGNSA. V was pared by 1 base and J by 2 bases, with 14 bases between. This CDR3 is CASSLGEVSVQETQYF. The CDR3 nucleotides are TGTGCCAGCAGCTTAGGGGAGGTTTCTGTACAAGAGACCCAGTACTTC.

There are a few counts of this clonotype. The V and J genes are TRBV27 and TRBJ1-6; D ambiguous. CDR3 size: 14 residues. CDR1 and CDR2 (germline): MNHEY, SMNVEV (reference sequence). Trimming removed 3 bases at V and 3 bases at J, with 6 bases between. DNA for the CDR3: TGTGCCAGCAGTTTGTGGGACTATAATTCACCCCTCCACTTT. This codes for CASSLWDYNSPLHF.

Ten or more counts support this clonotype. The CDR3 DNA reads as TGTGCCAGCAGTTTGGTGGGGACCGGGGAGCTGTTTTTT. The encoded protein is CASSLVGTGELFF. The chain carries TRBV12-3 or TRBV12-4 and TRBJ2-2; unclear D gene. CDR3 size: 13 residues. V lost 3 bases and J 5 bases, leaving 7 bases between the germline ends.

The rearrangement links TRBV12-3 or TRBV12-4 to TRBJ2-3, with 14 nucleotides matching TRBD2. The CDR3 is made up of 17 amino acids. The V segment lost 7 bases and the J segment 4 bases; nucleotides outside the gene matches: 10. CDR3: CASIRERLAGGADTQYF. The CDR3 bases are TGTGCCAGCATCCGGGAAAGACTAGCGGGGGGGGCAGATACGCAGTATTTT.

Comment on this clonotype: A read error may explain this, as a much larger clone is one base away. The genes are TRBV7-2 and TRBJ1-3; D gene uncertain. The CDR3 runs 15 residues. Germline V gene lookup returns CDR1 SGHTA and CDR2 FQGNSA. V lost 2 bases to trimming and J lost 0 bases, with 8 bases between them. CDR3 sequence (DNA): TGTGCCAGCAGCTTATCAAGCCCCTCTGGAAACACCATATATTTT. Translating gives CASSLSSPSGNTIYF.

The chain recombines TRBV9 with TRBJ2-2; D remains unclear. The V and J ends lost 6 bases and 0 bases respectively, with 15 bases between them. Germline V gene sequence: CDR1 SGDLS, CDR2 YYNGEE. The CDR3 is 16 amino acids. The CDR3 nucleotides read TGTGCCAGCACCAGACTCGAAACCCCGAACACCGGGGAGCTGTTTTTT. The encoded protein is CASTRLETPNTGELFF.

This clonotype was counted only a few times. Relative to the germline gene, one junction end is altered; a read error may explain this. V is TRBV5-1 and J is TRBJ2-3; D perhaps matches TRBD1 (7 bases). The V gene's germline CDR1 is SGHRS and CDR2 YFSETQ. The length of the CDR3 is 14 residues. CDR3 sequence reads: CASTRGVVTDTQYF. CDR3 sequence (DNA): TGTGCCAGCACCAGGGGGGTTGTTACAGATACGCAGTATTTT.

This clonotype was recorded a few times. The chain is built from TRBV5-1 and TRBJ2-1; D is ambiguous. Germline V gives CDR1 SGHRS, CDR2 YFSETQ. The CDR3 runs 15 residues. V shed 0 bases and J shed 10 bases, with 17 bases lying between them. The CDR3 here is CASSLGVGLLGEQFF. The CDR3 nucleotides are TGCGCCAGCAGCTTGGGCGTCGGGCTCCTTGGAGAGCAGTTCTTC.

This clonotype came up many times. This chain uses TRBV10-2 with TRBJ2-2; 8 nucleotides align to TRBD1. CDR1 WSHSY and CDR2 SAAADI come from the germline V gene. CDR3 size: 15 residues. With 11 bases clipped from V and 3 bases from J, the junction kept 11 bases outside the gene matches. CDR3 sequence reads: CAARPGGGDTGELFF. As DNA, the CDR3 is TGCGCCGCCCGCCCAGGGGGCGGGGACACCGGGGAGCTGTTTTTT.

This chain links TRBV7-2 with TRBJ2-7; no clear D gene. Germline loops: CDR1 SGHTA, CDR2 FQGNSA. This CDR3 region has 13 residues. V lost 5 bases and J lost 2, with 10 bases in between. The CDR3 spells CASSASAAYEQYV. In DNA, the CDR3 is TGTGCCAGCAGCGCCTCGGCGGCCTACGAGCAGTACGTC.

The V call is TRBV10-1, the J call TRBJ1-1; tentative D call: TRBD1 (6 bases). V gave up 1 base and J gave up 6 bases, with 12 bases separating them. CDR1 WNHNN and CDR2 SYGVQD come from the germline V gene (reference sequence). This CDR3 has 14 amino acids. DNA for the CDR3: TGCGCCAGCAGTGAGTACGGGGGCGGCTCTGAAGCTTTCTTT. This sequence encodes CASSEYGGGSEAFF.

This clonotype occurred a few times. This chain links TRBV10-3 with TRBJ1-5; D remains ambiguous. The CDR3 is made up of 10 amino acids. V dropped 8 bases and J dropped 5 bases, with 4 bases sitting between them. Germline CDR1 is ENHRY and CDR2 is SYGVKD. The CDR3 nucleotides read TGTGCCATCGGGGATCAGCCCCAGCATTTT. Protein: CAIGDQPQHF.

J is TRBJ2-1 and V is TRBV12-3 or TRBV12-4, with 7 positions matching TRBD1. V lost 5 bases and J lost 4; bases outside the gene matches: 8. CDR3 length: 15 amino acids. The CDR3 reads CASSPPGQPYNEQFF. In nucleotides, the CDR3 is TGTGCCAGCAGTCCGCCGGGACAGCCATACAATGAGCAGTTCTTC.

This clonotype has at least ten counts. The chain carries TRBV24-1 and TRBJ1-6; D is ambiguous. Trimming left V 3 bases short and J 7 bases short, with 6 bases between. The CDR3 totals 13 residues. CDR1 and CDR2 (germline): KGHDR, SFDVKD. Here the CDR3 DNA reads TGTGCCACCAGTGATGACGGAAATTCACCCCTCCACTTT. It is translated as CATSDDGNSPLHF.

In DNA, the CDR3 is TGTGCCAGCAGCTTAGGAGCGGAAGATACGCAGTATTTT. This encodes CASSLGAEDTQYF. This chain uses TRBV7-9 with TRBJ2-3; maybe TRBD2 (5 bases). The CDR3 extends over 13 amino acids. The germline CDR1 and CDR2 sequences are SEHNR and FQNEAQ (reference sequence). V was shortened by 1 base and J by 5 bases, with 7 bases between the two germline ends.

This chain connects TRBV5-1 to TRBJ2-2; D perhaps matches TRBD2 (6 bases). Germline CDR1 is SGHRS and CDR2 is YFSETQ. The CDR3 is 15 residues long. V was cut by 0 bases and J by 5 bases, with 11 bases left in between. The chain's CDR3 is CASSLETRYTGELFF. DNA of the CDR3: TGCGCCAGCAGCTTGGAGACTAGATATACCGGGGAGCTGTTTTTT.

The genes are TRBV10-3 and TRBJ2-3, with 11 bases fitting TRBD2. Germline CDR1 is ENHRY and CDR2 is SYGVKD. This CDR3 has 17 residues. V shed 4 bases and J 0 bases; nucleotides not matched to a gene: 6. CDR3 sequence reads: CAISGSGGAVSTDTQYF. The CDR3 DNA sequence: TGTGCCATCAGTGGTAGCGGGGGGGCCGTTAGCACAGATACGCAGTATTTT.

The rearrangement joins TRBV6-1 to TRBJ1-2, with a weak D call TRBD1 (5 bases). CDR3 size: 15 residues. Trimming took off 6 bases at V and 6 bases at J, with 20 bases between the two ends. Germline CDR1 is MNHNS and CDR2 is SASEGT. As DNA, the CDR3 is TGTGCCAGCAGCCCCGGGGCTAGTCCTGGAAATGGCTACACCTTC. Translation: CASSPGASPGNGYTF.